Below are 29 T cell receptor beta chains sequenced from a single sample in a study of T cells in Graves' hyperthyroidism and ophthalmopathy. Amplification of TCR beta CDR3 regions used RNA as the template. The HTBI primer set was used in a first-round RT-PCR of the TCR CDR3. MiXCR, run by TCRdb on the multiplex PCR reads, gives a single entry per CDR3 protein. The sample has hundreds of thousands of distinct CDR3 sequences; around 15% are singletons. The source material was blood. These TCRs come from a man in his forties or fifties with Graves' ophthalmopathy.

This clonotype was seen at least ten times. The chain couples TRBV12-3 or TRBV12-4 to TRBJ2-1; D is undetermined. There are 14 residues in the CDR3. Trimming removed 6 bases at V and 7 bases at J, with 16 bases between. The chain's CDR3 is CASSGNWVQNEQFF. Written as DNA, the CDR3 is TGTGCCAGCAGCGGAAATTGGGTACAGAATGAGCAGTTCTTC.

This clonotype was found a few times. The gene calls are TRBV20-1 and TRBJ2-7; 9 positions agree with TRBD1. The CDR3 runs 15 residues. From germline, CDR1 is DFQATT and CDR2 SNEGSKA (reference sequence). The trim removed 3 bases at V and 2 bases at J, leaving 8 bases unmatched. In nucleotides, the CDR3 is TGCAGTGCTAGGGCCGGACAGGGGACCCCCTACGAGCAGTACTTC. Encoded protein: CSARAGQGTPYEQYF.

In its sample, this clonotype was seen a few times. Because the CDR3 is missing its conserved closing phenylalanine or tryptophan, this is likely a read error. The rearrangement joins TRBV7-6 to TRBJ2-3, with 13 bases fitting TRBD2. The CDR3 has 17 amino acids. The trim removed 4 bases at V and 2 bases at J, leaving 6 bases unmatched. Germline V CDR1 and CDR2: SGHVS, FNYEAQ. CDR3 residues: CASSSWTSGSHTDTQYS. In DNA form, the CDR3 reads TGTGCCAGCAGCTCATGGACTAGCGGGAGCCACACAGATACGCAGTATTCT.

The table lists this clonotype with a count of one. This sequence may be a read error, since a much larger clone differs from it by one base. The chain carries TRBV3-1 and TRBJ2-1; the D is unclear. The J call may be mistaken, given a closer DNA end match to TRBJ2-7. From germline, CDR1 is LGHDT and CDR2 YNNKEL (reference sequence). The CDR3 consists of 13 residues. In DNA form, the CDR3 reads TGTGCCAGCAGCCACGGACCCAACAATGAGCAGTACTTC. This encodes CASSHGPNNEQYF.

This clonotype was observed a few times. V usage is TRBV12-3 or TRBV12-4 and J usage is TRBJ2-5; perhaps TRBD2 as D (6 bases). V lost 5 bases, J lost 4 bases, and 8 bases lay in between. The CDR3 is made up of 12 amino acids. CDR3 sequence (DNA): TGTGCCAGCAGTCCTAGCGTAGAGACCCAGTACTTC. Its translation: CASSPSVETQYF.

This chain uses TRBV7-2 with TRBJ1-1; D possibly corresponds to TRBD1 (5 bases). CDR1 is SGHTA, CDR2 FQGNSA, per germline. The V end lost 5 bases, the J end lost 3 bases, and 16 bases lay between the germline ends. The CDR3 extends over 15 amino acids. Here the CDR3 reads CASSPSPRGDTEAFF. Here the CDR3 DNA reads TGTGCCAGCAGCCCTTCCCCGAGGGGTGACACTGAAGCTTTCTTT.

The chain employs TRBV3-1 and TRBJ2-1, with D tentatively TRBD2 (6 bases). The V end lost 4 bases, the J end lost 0 bases, and 13 bases lay between the germline ends. The CDR3 is 16 residues long. CDR1 is LGHDT and CDR2 is YNNKEL in the germline V gene (reference sequence). CDR3 residues: CASSPFRGASYNEQFF. The CDR3 DNA follows: TGTGCCAGCAGCCCCTTTCGCGGGGCCTCCTACAATGAGCAGTTCTTC.

A few counts support this clonotype. This chain connects TRBV25-1 to TRBJ1-1; 7 nucleotides agree with TRBD1. Germline V gene lookup returns CDR1 MGHDK and CDR2 SYGVNS. The CDR3 has 14 amino acids. V trimming: 6 bases; J trimming: 6 bases; junction bases outside the gene matches: 10. Written as DNA, the CDR3 is TGTGCCAGCAGGGGCAGACAGGGAGACGCTGAAGCTTTCTTT. Amino acid sequence: CASRGRQGDAEAFF. Based on the CDR3 plus reference TRBV25-1 and TRBJ1-1, the full variable domain is EADIYQTPRYLVIGTGKKITLECSQTMGHDKMYWYQQDPGMELHLIHYSYGVNSTEKGDLSSESTVSRIRTEHFPLTLESARPSHTSQYLCASRGRQGDAEAFFGQGTRLTVV.

In its sample, this clonotype was seen many times. V usage is TRBV12-3 or TRBV12-4 and J usage is TRBJ2-7; D not certain. The V gene lost 1 base and the J gene lost 6 bases, with 7 bases spanning the gap. This CDR3 spans 12 amino acids. CDR3 sequence reads: CASSLGGIEQYF. CDR3 in DNA: TGTGCCAGCAGTTTAGGTGGTATCGAGCAGTACTTC.

The CDR3 DNA is TGTGCCAGTAGTACCGAAAAGGGGGGACCGATCTACAATGAGCAGTTCTTC. It specifies CASSTEKGGPIYNEQFF. This sequence joins TRBV19 and TRBJ2-1; D may correspond to TRBD1 or TRBD2 (6 bases each). CDR3 size: 17 residues. Trimming took off 4 bases at V and 3 bases at J, with 19 bases between the two ends. Looked up from germline, CDR1 is LNHDA and CDR2 is SQIVND (reference sequence).

This chain connects TRBV5-1 to TRBJ1-1; D perhaps matches TRBD1 (5 bases). This CDR3 is built from 16 residues. Trimming shortened V by 0 bases and J by 1 base, and 13 bases separated the two germline ends. The germline CDR1 and CDR2 sequences are SGHRS and YFSETQ. The CDR3 nucleotides read TGCGCCAGCAGCTTGGCCGGGGTCCAGGGGAACACTGAAGCTTTCTTT. It encodes CASSLAGVQGNTEAFF.

CDR3 amino acids: CASSQVLLVGQYF. DNA of the CDR3: TGTGCCAGCTCACAGGTACTGTTGGTCGGGCAGTACTTC. The V call is TRBV12-3 or TRBV12-4, the J call TRBJ2-7; possibly TRBD1 for D (5 bases). The CDR3 has 13 residues. Trimming pared 8 bases from V and 9 bases from J, leaving 20 bases between.

In its sample, this clonotype was seen many times. The rearrangement links TRBV10-3 to TRBJ2-2, with D perhaps TRBD1 or TRBD2 (5 bases each). From germline, CDR1 is ENHRY and CDR2 SYGVKD. The V end lost 6 bases, the J end lost 4 bases, and 9 bases lay between the germline ends. This CDR3 comprises 13 residues. CDR3 in amino acids: CAIRTGRTGELFF. CDR3 DNA: TGTGCCATCAGGACGGGGCGCACCGGGGAGCTGTTTTTT.

This clonotype was found many times. This chain uses TRBV6-1 with TRBJ2-7; D may be TRBD2 (6 bases). Trimming pared 11 bases from V and 4 bases from J, leaving 15 bases between. Looked up from germline, CDR1 is MNHNS and CDR2 is SASEGT. There are 12 residues in the CDR3. CDR3 bases: TGTGCCTCTTCGGGGGAGGCTTACGAGCAGTACTTC. Amino acid sequence: CASSGEAYEQYF.

This clonotype has a handful of counts. The V call is TRBV6-6, the J call TRBJ2-1, with TRBD2 matching over 7 bases. CDR3 length: 16 amino acids. Germline CDR1 MNHNY, CDR2 SVGAGI (reference sequence). V lost 0 bases, J lost 4 bases, and 6 bases stayed unmatched. CDR3 coding DNA: TGTGCCAGCAGTTACTCCCCCAGCGGGGCATACAATGAGCAGTTCTTC. The encoded protein is CASSYSPSGAYNEQFF.

A few counts support this clonotype. V usage is TRBV6-4 and J usage is TRBJ1-1; TRBD1 matches at 9 bases. This CDR3 is built from 15 residues. The V gene end was trimmed by 6 bases and the J gene end by 1 base; junction bases not matched to a gene: 6. Germline V gene lookup returns CDR1 MRHNA and CDR2 SNTAGT. CDR3 coding DNA: TGTGCCAGCAGGACGACAGGGGGGGGGAACACTGAAGCTTTCTTT. Translated: CASRTTGGGNTEAFF.

This clonotype appeared a few times. V and J are TRBV15 and TRBJ2-1, with 13 bases that match TRBD2. The ends lost 4 bases at V and 3 bases at J; junction bases unmatched: 6. CDR1 is LNHNV, CDR2 YYDKDF, per germline (reference sequence). The CDR3 sequence is 17 residues long. CDR3 DNA sequence: TGTGCCACCAGCAATCGACTAGCGGGAGGAAACTACAATGAGCAGTTCTTC. This encodes CATSNRLAGGNYNEQFF.

This clonotype was counted once. The J gene is TRBJ1-2, the V gene TRBV2; the match to TRBD1 covers 8 bases. From germline, CDR1 is SNHLY and CDR2 FYNNEI. V was pared by 4 bases and J by 5 bases, with 15 bases of the junction left unmatched. The CDR3 length is 17 residues. CDR3 coding DNA: TGTGCCAGCAGTGGGTTTTCCCGGGACAGGCACAGATATGGCTACACCTTC. Amino acids: CASSGFSRDRHRYGYTF.

The chain combines TRBV27 with TRBJ2-3; 12 nucleotides align to TRBD2. The CDR3 runs 15 residues. Germline assignment: CDR1 MNHEY and CDR2 SMNVEV (reference sequence). The J segment lost 6 bases and the V segment lost 5 bases, leaving 6 bases of the junction unmatched. The CDR3 loop reads CASSPTSGSSDTQYF. Written as DNA, the CDR3 is TGTGCCAGCAGTCCGACTAGCGGGAGTTCTGATACGCAGTATTTT.

The sample holds many counts of this clonotype. V gene TRBV12-3 or TRBV12-4 combines with J gene TRBJ2-3, with 14 bases lining up with TRBD2. Losses at the gene ends were 4 bases for V and 0 bases for J; bases not matched to a gene: 6. The CDR3 contains 18 residues. CDR3 coding DNA: TGTGCCAGCAGTTCCCCGGGACTAGCGGGAGTTAGCACAGATACGCAGTATTTT. Its protein product is CASSSPGLAGVSTDTQYF.

V and J are TRBV10-3 and TRBJ2-5; D not certain. Germline V lookup: CDR1 ENHRY, CDR2 SYGVKD. The V and J ends lost 3 bases and 3 bases respectively, with 8 bases between them. The CDR3 totals 13 residues. In DNA form, the CDR3 reads TGTGCCATCAGTGACCCAAGGGAAGAGACCCAGTACTTC. It encodes CAISDPREETQYF.

At least ten counts were recorded for this clonotype. V is TRBV5-6 and J is TRBJ2-5; D gene unclear. There are 14 residues in the CDR3. V gave up 2 bases and J gave up 5 bases, with 13 bases separating them. Per the germline V gene, CDR1 is SGHDT and CDR2 is YYEEEE. In nucleotides, the CDR3 is TGTGCCAGCAGCTTTGCAGGTGCATACGAGACCCAGTACTTC. As protein: CASSFAGAYETQYF.

This clonotype was observed at least ten times. V usage is TRBV11-3 and J usage is TRBJ1-2; D perhaps matches TRBD1 (5 bases). The CDR3 extends over 13 amino acids. With 4 bases removed from V and 8 bases from J, the gap between germline ends came to 14 bases. Germline CDR1 reads SGHNT; CDR2 reads YENEEA. The CDR3 DNA follows: TGTGCCAGCAGCTCTCGGGACTCAGGAGGCTACACCTTC. Protein product: CASSSRDSGGYTF.

This clonotype has a count of ten or more. The chain employs TRBV27 and TRBJ2-7, with D possibly TRBD1 on 6 matching bases. V lost 5 bases to trimming and J lost 3 bases, with 14 bases between them. The CDR3 runs 14 residues. Germline loops: CDR1 MNHEY, CDR2 SMNVEV (reference sequence). The CDR3: CASSVRGSYYEQYF. In DNA, the CDR3 is TGTGCCAGCAGTGTAAGGGGGAGCTACTACGAGCAGTACTTC.

This clonotype was seen more than once but under ten times. The J gene is TRBJ1-1, the V gene TRBV10-3; D unresolved. The V gene's germline CDR1 is ENHRY and CDR2 SYGVKD. V was trimmed by 3 bases and J by 11 bases, leaving 13 bases between them. This CDR3 spans 12 amino acids. The CDR3: CAISDNPGRAFF. The CDR3 DNA is TGTGCCATCAGTGATAACCCCGGACGGGCTTTCTTT.

This clonotype was seen ten or more times. This rearrangement joins TRBV5-1 to TRBJ2-1; D perhaps matches TRBD2 (5 bases). This CDR3 is 16 amino acids long. V was clipped by 7 bases and J by 8 bases, with 25 bases between them. Germline CDR1 SGHRS, CDR2 YFSETQ. CDR3 amino acids: CASAASGSALSDEQFF. Written as DNA, the CDR3 is TGCGCCAGCGCAGCTTCGGGATCAGCCCTTAGCGATGAGCAGTTCTTC. The full variable domain, completed using reference TRBV5-1 and TRBJ2-1, is KAGVTQTPRYLIKTRGQQVTLSCSPISGHRSVSWYQQTPGQGLQFLFEYFSETQRNKGNFPGRFSGRQFSNSRSEMNVSTLELGDSALYLCASAASGSALSDEQFFGPGTRLTVL.

This clonotype was recorded at least ten times. The chain couples TRBV29-1 to TRBJ2-1; TRBD2 aligns across 7 bases. CDR3 size: 15 residues. Trimming at V came to 2 bases and at J to 6 bases, leaving 10 bases not matched to a gene. CDR1 and CDR2 (germline): SQVTM, ANQGSEA. The CDR3 loop reads CSVELRTRVPNEQFF. The CDR3, as DNA: TGCAGCGTTGAACTCAGGACTAGAGTCCCCAATGAGCAGTTCTTC.

The V gene is TRBV19, the J gene TRBJ2-7, with D possibly matching TRBD1 (6 bases). This CDR3 comprises 14 residues. V was pared by 7 bases and J by 5 bases, with 18 bases between. Germline CDR1 and CDR2: LNHDA and SQIVND (reference sequence). CDR3 protein: CASTQKMGAHEQYF. In DNA form, the CDR3 reads TGTGCCAGTACTCAAAAGATGGGGGCCCACGAGCAGTACTTC.

V usage is TRBV7-9 and J usage is TRBJ1-4; tentative D call: TRBD1 (6 bases). V lost 5 bases, J lost 8 bases, and 12 bases lay in between. Germline V CDR1 and CDR2: SEHNR, FQNEAQ (reference sequence). The CDR3 has 13 amino acids. CDR3 amino acids: CASSAGVGEKLFF. CDR3 in DNA: TGTGCCAGCAGCGCAGGGGTCGGGGAAAAACTGTTTTTT.